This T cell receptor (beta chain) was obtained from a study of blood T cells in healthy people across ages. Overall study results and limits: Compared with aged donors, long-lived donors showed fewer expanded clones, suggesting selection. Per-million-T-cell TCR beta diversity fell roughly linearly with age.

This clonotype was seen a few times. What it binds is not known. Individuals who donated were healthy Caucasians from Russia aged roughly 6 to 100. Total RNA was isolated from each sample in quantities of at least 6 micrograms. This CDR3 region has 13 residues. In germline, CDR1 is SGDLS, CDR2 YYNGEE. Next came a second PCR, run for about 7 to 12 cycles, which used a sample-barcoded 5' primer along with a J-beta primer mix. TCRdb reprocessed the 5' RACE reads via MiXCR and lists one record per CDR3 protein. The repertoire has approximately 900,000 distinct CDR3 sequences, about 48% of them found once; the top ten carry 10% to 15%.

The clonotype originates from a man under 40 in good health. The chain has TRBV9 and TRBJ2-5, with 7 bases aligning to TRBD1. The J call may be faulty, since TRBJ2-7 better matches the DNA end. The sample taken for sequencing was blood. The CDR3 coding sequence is TGTGCCAGCAGCTCCCAGACAGGGAACGAGCAGTACTTC. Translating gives CASSSQTGNEQYF.